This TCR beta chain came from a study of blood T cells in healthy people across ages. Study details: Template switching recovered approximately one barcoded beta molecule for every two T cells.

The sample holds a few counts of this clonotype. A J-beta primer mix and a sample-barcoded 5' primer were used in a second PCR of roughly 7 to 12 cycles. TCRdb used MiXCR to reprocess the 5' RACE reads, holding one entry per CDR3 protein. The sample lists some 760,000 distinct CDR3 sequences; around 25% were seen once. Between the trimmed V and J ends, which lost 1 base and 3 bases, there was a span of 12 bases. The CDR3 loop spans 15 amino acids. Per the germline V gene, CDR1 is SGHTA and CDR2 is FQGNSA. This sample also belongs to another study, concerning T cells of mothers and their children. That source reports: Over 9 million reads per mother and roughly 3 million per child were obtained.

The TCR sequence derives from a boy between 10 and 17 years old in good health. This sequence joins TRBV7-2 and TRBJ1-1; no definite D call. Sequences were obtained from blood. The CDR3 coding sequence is TGTGCCAGCAGCTTAGATACCGGAGTTGACACTGAAGCTTTCTTT. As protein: CASSLDTGVDTEAFF.